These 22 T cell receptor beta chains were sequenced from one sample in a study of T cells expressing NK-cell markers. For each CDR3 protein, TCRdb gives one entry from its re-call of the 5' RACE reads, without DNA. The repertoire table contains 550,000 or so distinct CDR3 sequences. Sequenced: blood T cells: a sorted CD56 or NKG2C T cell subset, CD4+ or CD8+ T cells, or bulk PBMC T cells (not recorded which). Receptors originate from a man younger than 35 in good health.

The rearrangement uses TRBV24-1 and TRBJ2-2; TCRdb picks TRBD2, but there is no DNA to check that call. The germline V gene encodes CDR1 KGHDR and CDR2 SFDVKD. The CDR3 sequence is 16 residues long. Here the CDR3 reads CATKDGTSDTTGELFF.

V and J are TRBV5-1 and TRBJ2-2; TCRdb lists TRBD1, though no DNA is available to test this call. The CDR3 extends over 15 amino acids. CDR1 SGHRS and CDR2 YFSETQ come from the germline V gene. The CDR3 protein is CATTEGRANTGELFF.

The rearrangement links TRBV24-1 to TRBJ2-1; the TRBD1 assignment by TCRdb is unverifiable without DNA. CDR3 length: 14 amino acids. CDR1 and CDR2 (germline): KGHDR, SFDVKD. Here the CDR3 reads CATKRSGVLGEQFF.

The CDR3 here is CASSYSQASGSNTGELFF. The gene calls are TRBV6-5 and TRBJ2-2; TCRdb selects TRBD2, and the lack of DNA leaves this call unchecked. The CDR3 consists of 18 residues. CDR1 and CDR2 from the germline V gene are MNHEY and SVGAGI.

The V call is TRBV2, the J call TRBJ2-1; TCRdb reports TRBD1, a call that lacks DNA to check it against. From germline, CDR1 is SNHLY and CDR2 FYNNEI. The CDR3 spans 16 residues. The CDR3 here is CASSEFPPTSYNEQFF.

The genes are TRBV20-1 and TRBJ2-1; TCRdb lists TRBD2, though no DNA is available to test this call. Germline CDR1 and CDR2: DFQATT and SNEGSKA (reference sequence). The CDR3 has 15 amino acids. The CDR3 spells CSALRAAGAYNEQFF.

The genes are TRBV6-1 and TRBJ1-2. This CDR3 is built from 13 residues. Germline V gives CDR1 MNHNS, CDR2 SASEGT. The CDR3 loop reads CASSEGGVGGYTF.

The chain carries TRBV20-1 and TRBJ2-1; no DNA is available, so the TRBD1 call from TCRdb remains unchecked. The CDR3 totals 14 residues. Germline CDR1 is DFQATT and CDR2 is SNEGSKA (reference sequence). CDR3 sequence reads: CSAWTGGGYNEQFF.

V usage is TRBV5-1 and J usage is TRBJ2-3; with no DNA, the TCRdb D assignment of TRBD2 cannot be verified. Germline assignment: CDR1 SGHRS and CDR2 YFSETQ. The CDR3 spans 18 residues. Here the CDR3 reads CASNPWTSGRGITDTQYF.

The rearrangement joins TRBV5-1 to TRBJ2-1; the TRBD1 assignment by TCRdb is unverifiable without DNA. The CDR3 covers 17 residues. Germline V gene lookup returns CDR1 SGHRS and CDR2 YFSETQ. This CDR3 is CASSLAFSQGAANEQFF.

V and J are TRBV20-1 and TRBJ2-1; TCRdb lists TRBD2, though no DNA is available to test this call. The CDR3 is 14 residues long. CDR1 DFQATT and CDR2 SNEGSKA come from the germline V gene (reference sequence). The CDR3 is CSAHRTSSRNEQFF.

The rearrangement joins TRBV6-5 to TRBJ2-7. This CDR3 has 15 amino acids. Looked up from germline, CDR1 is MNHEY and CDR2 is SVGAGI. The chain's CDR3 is CASSYSFLSSYEQYF.

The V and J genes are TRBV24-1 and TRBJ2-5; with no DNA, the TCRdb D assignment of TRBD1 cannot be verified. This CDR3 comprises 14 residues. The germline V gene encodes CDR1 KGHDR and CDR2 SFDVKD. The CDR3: CATSESPGWETQYF.

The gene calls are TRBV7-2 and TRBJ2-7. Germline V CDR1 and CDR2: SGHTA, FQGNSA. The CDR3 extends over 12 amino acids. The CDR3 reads CASGNPSLEQYF.

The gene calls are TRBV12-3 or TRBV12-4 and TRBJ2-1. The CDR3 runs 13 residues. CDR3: CASSSHSNNEQFF.

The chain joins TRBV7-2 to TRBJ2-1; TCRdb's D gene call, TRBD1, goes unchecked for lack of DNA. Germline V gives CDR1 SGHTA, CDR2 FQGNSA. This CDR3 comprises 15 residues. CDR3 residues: CASSNDRGRGNEQFF.

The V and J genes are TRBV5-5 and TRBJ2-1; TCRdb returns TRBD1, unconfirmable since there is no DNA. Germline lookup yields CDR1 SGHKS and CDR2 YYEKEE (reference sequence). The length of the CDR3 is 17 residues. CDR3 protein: CASSFSAGTGVANEQFF. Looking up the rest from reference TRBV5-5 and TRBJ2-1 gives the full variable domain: DAGVTQSPTHLIKTRGQQVTLRCSPISGHKSVSWYQQVLGQGPQFIFQYYEKEERGRGNFPDRFSARQFPNYSSELNVNALLLGDSALYLCASSFSAGTGVANEQFFGPGTRLTVL.

This CDR3 reads CASSPTFRESTDTQYF. J is TRBJ2-3 and V is TRBV5-8; TCRdb designates TRBD1, a call that cannot be tested without DNA. Germline CDR1 and CDR2: SGHTS and YDEGEE. The CDR3 has 16 amino acids.

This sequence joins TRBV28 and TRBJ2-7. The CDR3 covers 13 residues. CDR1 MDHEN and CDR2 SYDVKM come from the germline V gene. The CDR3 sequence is CASTDASSYEQYF.

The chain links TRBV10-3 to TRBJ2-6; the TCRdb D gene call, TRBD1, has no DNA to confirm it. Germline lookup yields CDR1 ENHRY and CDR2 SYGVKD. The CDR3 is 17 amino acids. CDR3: CAISGFSRDSGANVLTF.

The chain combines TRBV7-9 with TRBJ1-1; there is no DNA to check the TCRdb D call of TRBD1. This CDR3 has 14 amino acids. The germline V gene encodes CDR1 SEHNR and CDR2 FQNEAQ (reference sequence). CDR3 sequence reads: CASSLARTGLRAFF.

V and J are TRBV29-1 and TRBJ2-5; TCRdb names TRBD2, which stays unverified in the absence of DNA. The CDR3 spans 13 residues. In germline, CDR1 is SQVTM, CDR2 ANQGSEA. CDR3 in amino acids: CSVEAKLAETQYF.